A selection of T cell receptor beta chains follows, all from one sample in a study of T cell responses to AZD1222 COVID-19 vaccine. Assay: immunoSEQ multiplex PCR; the TCRdb copy retains only in-frame clones and omits some. This table holds tens of thousands of clones, more than 70% found once. This specimen was peripheral blood, taken on day 0 of AZD1222 vaccination. Every receptor here comes from an adult in good health. CDR3s include the opening cysteine and the closing phenylalanine or tryptophan. The D gene is left open where the match is weak. Clone size is not always given. Where it is, it says once, few, many or a class for expanded clones.

cdr3_nt: TGCAGCGTTCGTCAGGACCCAAGTTTCGACTATGGCTACACCTTC
cdr3_aa: CSVRQDPSFDYGYTF
d_call: .
v_call: TRBV29-1
j_call: TRBJ1-2
clone_size: .

cdr3_nt: TGTGCCAGCAGCCCGGGACAGGGGGCCGGTCAGCCCCAGCATTTT
cdr3_aa: CASSPGQGAGQPQHF
d_call: TRBD1
v_call: TRBV11-2
j_call: TRBJ1-5
clone_size: few

cdr3_nt: TGCGCCAGCAGCGTTAGCGGGGGGGCCGGGAAGACCCAGTACTTC
cdr3_aa: CASSVSGGAGKTQYF
d_call: TRBD2
v_call: TRBV5-1
j_call: TRBJ2-5
clone_size: .

cdr3_nt: TGTGCCAGCAGCTGGACAACAGGGGATGGCTACACCTTC
cdr3_aa: CASSWTTGDGYTF
d_call: TRBD1
v_call: TRBV5-6
j_call: TRBJ1-2
clone_size: .

cdr3_nt: TGTGCCAGCAGTCCACCGGACAGGAGGAACACTGAAGCTTTCTTT
cdr3_aa: CASSPPDRRNTEAFF
d_call: TRBD1
v_call: TRBV28
j_call: TRBJ1-1
clone_size: once

cdr3_nt: TGTGCCAGTGAGGACAGGGGGAACTATGGCTACACCTTC
cdr3_aa: CASEDRGNYGYTF
d_call: TRBD1
v_call: TRBV19
j_call: TRBJ1-2
clone_size: few

cdr3_nt: TGTGCCAGCAGCCCTCAGACCCCCACCAAGTCACCCCTCCACTTT
cdr3_aa: CASSPQTPTKSPLHF
d_call: .
v_call: TRBV7-2
j_call: TRBJ1-6
clone_size: .

cdr3_nt: TGTGCCAGCAGCTTAGCGCGGCGGAGGATCTATGGCTACACCTTC
cdr3_aa: CASSLARRRIYGYTF
d_call: .
v_call: TRBV7-6
j_call: TRBJ1-2
clone_size: few

cdr3_nt: TGTGCCAGCAGTGGTCGTCTTCCGAACACCGGGGAGCTGTTTTTT
cdr3_aa: CASSGRLPNTGELFF
d_call: .
v_call: TRBV2
j_call: TRBJ2-2
clone_size: once

cdr3_nt: TGTGCCAGCAGGCCAGGGAGACTCACTGAAGCTTTCTTT
cdr3_aa: CASRPGRLTEAFF
d_call: .
v_call: TRBV2
j_call: TRBJ1-1
clone_size: .

cdr3_nt: TGTGCCAGCAGCCAAAACGGGGGGGCTATAGGGGGCTACACCTTC
cdr3_aa: CASSQNGGAIGGYTF
d_call: .
v_call: TRBV3-1/TRBV3-2
j_call: TRBJ1-2
clone_size: .

cdr3_nt: TGTGCCACTGTAGCGGGAGGGAATTGGAATGAGCAGTTCTTC
cdr3_aa: CATVAGGNWNEQFF
d_call: TRBD2
v_call: TRBV19
j_call: TRBJ2-1
clone_size: once

cdr3_nt: TGCGCCAGCACCCCCAGGGATAGCGGGAGATTGAGCTCTGGGGCCAACGTCCTGACTTTC
cdr3_aa: CASTPRDSGRLSSGANVLTF
d_call: TRBD2
v_call: TRBV5-1
j_call: TRBJ2-6
clone_size: .

cdr3_nt: TGCGCCAGCAGCTTGGCTAGCGGGAGGGCCGGTACCGGGGAGCTGTTTTTT
cdr3_aa: CASSLASGRAGTGELFF
d_call: TRBD2
v_call: TRBV5-1
j_call: TRBJ2-2
clone_size: .

cdr3_nt: TGTGCCAGCAGCTTAAGGGCTGAGAATGAGCAGTTCTTC
cdr3_aa: CASSLRAENEQFF
d_call: .
v_call: TRBV7-9
j_call: TRBJ2-1
clone_size: .

cdr3_nt: TGTGCCAGCAGCCAAGATTTATCGGGTTCACCCCTCCACTTT
cdr3_aa: CASSQDLSGSPLHF
d_call: .
v_call: TRBV14
j_call: TRBJ1-6
clone_size: .

cdr3_nt: TGCGCCAGCAGCTCCCACTCCGGGACAGGGATAAGGGAGACCCAGTACTTC
cdr3_aa: CASSSHSGTGIRETQYF
d_call: TRBD1
v_call: TRBV5-1
j_call: TRBJ2-5
clone_size: .

cdr3_nt: TGTGCCAGCAGCCCTCCTAGCGGGGGGGCCCAGTCCGCCGGGGAGCTGTTTTTT
cdr3_aa: CASSPPSGGAQSAGELFF
d_call: TRBD2
v_call: TRBV9
j_call: TRBJ2-2
clone_size: .

cdr3_nt: TGTGCCAGCAGCTCAAAAACGCTATACGAGCAGTACTTC
cdr3_aa: CASSSKTLYEQYF
d_call: .
v_call: TRBV11-2
j_call: TRBJ2-7
clone_size: .

cdr3_nt: TGTGCCAGCAGCTTTAGTGGAGGGGGCAACACTGAAGCTTTCTTT
cdr3_aa: CASSFSGGGNTEAFF
d_call: TRBD1
v_call: TRBV7-8
j_call: TRBJ1-1
clone_size: .

cdr3_nt: TGTGCCAGCAGCCCCCGGAATTCGAACACCGGGGAGCTGTTTTTT
cdr3_aa: CASSPRNSNTGELFF
d_call: .
v_call: TRBV9
j_call: TRBJ2-2
clone_size: once

cdr3_nt: TGTGCCAGCAGCTTGGGGGAAGGAACTGAAGCTTTCTTT
cdr3_aa: CASSLGEGTEAFF
d_call: .
v_call: TRBV11-2
j_call: TRBJ1-1
clone_size: .

cdr3_nt: TGTGCCAGCAGTCGGGTTAACTATGGCTACACCTTC
cdr3_aa: CASSRVNYGYTF
d_call: .
v_call: TRBV6-5
j_call: TRBJ1-2
clone_size: .

cdr3_nt: TGTGCCAGCAGCTCTCCGCTTGGACTAGACGCCTACAATGAGCAGTTCTTC
cdr3_aa: CASSSPLGLDAYNEQFF
d_call: TRBD2
v_call: TRBV2
j_call: TRBJ2-1
clone_size: .

cdr3_nt: TGTGCCAGCAGCCATCCGGGACTAGCGGGGGGGCCGTCCTACAATGAGCAGTTCTTC
cdr3_aa: CASSHPGLAGGPSYNEQFF
d_call: TRBD2
v_call: TRBV3-1/TRBV3-2
j_call: TRBJ2-1
clone_size: .

cdr3_nt: TGTGCCAGTAGTACCACCCAAAGTCCTGAGCAGTTCTTC
cdr3_aa: CASSTTQSPEQFF
d_call: .
v_call: TRBV19
j_call: TRBJ2-1
clone_size: once

cdr3_nt: TGTGCCAGCAGCTTAACTAGATCCGGGGAGCTGTTTTTT
cdr3_aa: CASSLTRSGELFF
d_call: .
v_call: TRBV11-3
j_call: TRBJ2-2
clone_size: .

cdr3_nt: TGTGCCAGCAGACTCGACGAGGGCGGCAATCAGCCCCAGCATTTT
cdr3_aa: CASRLDEGGNQPQHF
d_call: .
v_call: TRBV2
j_call: TRBJ1-5
clone_size: .

cdr3_nt: TGTGCCAGCAGGGGGCGGGGGGGCGTAAATGAGCAGTTCTTC
cdr3_aa: CASRGRGGVNEQFF
d_call: TRBD2
v_call: TRBV27
j_call: TRBJ2-1
clone_size: .

cdr3_nt: TGTGCCAGCAGCGTAGTGGGAGGCACGCAGTATTTT
cdr3_aa: CASSVVGGTQYF
d_call: .
v_call: TRBV9
j_call: TRBJ2-3
clone_size: .